This entry is about one TCR beta chain. The record originates from a study of PD-1 blockade in classical Hodgkin lymphoma. Produced via immunoSEQ multiplex PCR; TCRdb's table is partial and in-frame only. The sample contains nearly 60,000 clones, approximately 89% of which appear only once. Each patient experienced a relapse that followed autologous stem cell transplantation, and brentuximab vedotin exposure varied. Per germline, CDR1 LNHDA and CDR2 SQIVND (reference sequence). The V gene lost 2 bases and the J gene lost 1 base, with 8 bases spanning the gap. This CDR3 is built from 14 residues. The sample here was peripheral blood mononuclear cells (PBMCs), taken before the second cycle of nivolumab. J is TRBJ2-5 and V is TRBV19; D is unresolved. The TCR originated in a human donor with classical Hodgkin lymphoma. The CDR3 loop is CASSIFGSQETQYF. The CDR3 coding sequence is TGTGCCAGTAGTATATTCGGCAGCCAAGAGACCCAGTACTTC. Drawing the rest from reference TRBV19 and TRBJ2-5, the complete variable domain is DGGITQSPKYLFRKEGQNVTLSCEQNLNHDAMYWYRQDPGQGLRLIYYSQIVNDFQKGDIAEGYSVSREKKESFPLTVTSAQKNPTAFYLCASSIFGSQETQYFGPGTRLLVL.